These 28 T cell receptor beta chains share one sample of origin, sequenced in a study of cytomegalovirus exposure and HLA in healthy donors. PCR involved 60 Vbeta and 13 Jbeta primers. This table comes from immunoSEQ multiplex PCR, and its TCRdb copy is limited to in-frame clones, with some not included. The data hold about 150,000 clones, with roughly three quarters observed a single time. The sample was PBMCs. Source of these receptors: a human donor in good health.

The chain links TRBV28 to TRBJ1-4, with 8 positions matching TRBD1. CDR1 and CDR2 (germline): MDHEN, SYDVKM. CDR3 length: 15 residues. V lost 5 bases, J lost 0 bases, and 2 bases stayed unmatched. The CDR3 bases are TGTGCCAGCAGTCAGACAGGGGCAACTAATGAAAAACTGTTTTTT. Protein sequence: CASSQTGATNEKLFF.

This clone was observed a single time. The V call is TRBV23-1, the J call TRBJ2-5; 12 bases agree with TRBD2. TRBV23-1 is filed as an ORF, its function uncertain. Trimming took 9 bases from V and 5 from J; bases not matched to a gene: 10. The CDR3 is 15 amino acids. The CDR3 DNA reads TGCGCCAGTCAACCGAGGACTAGCGGGAAGGAGACCCAGTACTTC. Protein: CASQPRTSGKETQYF.

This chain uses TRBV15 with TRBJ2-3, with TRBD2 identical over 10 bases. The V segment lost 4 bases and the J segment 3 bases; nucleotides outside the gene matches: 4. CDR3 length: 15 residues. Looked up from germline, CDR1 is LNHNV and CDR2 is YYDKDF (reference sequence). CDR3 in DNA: TGTGCCACCAGCACACTAGCGGGGAAAACAGATACGCAGTATTTT. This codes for CATSTLAGKTDTQYF.

The CDR3 sequence: CASSPSRTQGEQFF. As DNA, the CDR3 is TGTGCCAGCAGCCCCTCAAGAACCCAGGGAGAGCAGTTCTTC. The V gene is TRBV7-6, the J gene TRBJ2-1, with a weak D call TRBD1 (5 bases). Germline CDR1 is SGHVS and CDR2 is FNYEAQ. V lost 5 bases and J lost 10, with 18 bases in between. CDR3 size: 14 residues.

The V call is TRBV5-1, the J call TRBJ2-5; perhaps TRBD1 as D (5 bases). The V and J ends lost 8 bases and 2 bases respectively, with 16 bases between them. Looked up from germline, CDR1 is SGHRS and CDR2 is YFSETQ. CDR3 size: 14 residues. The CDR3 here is CASRTSSIQETQYF. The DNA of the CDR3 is TGCGCCAGTCGGACAAGCTCAATTCAAGAGACCCAGTACTTC. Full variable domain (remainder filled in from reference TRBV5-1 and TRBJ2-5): KAGVTQTPRYLIKTRGQQVTLSCSPISGHRSVSWYQQTPGQGLQFLFEYFSETQRNKGNFPGRFSGRQFSNSRSEMNVSTLELGDSALYLCASRTSSIQETQYFGPGTRLLVL.

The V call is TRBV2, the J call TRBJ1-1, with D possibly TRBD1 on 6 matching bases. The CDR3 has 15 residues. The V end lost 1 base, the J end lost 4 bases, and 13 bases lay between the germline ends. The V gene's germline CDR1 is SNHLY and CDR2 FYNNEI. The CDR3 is CASSEDLRGGTEAFF. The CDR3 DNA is TGTGCCAGCAGTGAAGATCTCAGGGGTGGCACTGAAGCTTTCTTT.

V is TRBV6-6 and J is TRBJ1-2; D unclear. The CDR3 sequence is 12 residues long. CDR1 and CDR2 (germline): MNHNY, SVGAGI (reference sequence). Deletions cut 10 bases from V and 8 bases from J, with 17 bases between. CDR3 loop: CATRFIRRGYTF. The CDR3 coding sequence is TGTGCCACCAGATTTATCAGGCGCGGCTACACCTTC.

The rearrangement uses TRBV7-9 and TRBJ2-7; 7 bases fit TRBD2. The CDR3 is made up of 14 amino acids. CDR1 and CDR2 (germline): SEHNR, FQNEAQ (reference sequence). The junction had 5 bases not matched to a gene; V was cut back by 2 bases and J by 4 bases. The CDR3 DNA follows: TGTGCCAGCAGCTTATCAGCGGGGAATTACGAGCAGTACTTC. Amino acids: CASSLSAGNYEQYF.

The chain's CDR3 is CASSPLVYEQYF. The DNA for the CDR3 is TGTGCCAGCAGCCCGCTAGTGTACGAGCAGTACTTC. V gene TRBV7-9 combines with J gene TRBJ2-7, with D unclear. The CDR3 is 12 amino acids. Germline loops: CDR1 SEHNR, CDR2 FQNEAQ (reference sequence). The V gene lost 5 bases and the J gene lost 4 bases, with 9 bases spanning the gap.

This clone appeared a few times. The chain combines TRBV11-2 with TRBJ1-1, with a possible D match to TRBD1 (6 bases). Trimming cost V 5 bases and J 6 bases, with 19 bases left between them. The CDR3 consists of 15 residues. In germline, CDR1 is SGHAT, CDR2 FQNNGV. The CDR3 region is CASSEETGEISEAFF. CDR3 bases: TGTGCCAGCAGCGAGGAGACAGGCGAAATTTCTGAAGCTTTCTTT.

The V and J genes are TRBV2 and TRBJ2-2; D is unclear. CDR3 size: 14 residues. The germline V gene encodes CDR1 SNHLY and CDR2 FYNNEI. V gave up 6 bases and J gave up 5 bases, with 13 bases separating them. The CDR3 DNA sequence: TGTGCCAGCAGCGTCAACTCAGGAACCGGGGAGCTGTTTTTT. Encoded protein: CASSVNSGTGELFF.

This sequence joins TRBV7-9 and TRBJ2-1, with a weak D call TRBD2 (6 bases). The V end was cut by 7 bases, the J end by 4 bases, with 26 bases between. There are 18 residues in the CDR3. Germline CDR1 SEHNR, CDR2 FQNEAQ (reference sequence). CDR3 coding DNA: TGTGCCAGCATCTGGGACTCCTCCTTCGGCCGGCCGTACAATGAGCAGTTCTTC. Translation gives CASIWDSSFGRPYNEQFF.

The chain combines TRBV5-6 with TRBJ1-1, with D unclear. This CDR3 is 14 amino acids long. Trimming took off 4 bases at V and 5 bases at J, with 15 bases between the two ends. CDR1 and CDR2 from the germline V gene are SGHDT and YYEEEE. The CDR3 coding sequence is TGTGCCAGCAGCCAGCTTGGAGGAAATACTGAAGCTTTCTTT. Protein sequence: CASSQLGGNTEAFF.

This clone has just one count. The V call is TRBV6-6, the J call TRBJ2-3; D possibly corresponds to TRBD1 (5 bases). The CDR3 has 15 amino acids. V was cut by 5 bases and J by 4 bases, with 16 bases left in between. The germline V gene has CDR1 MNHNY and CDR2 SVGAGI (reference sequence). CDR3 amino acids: CASSHLGQMADTQYF. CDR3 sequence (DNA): TGTGCCAGCAGTCACCTGGGGCAGATGGCAGATACGCAGTATTTT.

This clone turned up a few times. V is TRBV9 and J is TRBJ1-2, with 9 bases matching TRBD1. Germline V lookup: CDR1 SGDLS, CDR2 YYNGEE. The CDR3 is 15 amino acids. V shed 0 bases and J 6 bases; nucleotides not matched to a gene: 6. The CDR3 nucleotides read TGTGCCAGCAGCGTAGGTACAGGGGGCATGCATGGCTACACCTTC. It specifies CASSVGTGGMHGYTF.

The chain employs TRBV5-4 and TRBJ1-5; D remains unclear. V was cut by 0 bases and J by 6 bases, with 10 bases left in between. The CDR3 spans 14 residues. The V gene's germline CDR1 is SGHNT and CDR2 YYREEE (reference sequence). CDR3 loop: CASSLDPEGQPQHF. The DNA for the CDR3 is TGTGCCAGCAGCTTGGACCCCGAGGGTCAGCCCCAGCATTTT.

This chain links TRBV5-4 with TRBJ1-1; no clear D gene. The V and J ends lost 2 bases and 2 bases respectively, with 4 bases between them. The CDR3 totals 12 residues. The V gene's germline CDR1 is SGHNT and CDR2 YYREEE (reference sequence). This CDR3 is CASSFVNTEAFF. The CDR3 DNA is TGTGCCAGCAGCTTCGTAAACACTGAAGCTTTCTTT.

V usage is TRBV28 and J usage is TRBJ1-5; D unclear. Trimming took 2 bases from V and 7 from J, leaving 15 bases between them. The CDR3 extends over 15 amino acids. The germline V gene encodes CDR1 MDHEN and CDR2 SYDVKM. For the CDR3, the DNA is TGTGCCAGCAGTTTAAATGGGCCTAACCGACAGCCCCAGCATTTT. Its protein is CASSLNGPNRQPQHF.

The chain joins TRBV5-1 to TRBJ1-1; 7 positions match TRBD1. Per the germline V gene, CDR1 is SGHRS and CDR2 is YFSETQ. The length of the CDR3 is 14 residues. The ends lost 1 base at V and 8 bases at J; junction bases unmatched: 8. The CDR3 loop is CASSLPSGTEEAFF. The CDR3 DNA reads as TGCGCCAGCAGCTTGCCTTCCGGGACAGAGGAAGCTTTCTTT. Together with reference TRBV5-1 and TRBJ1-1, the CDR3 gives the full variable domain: KAGVTQTPRYLIKTRGQQVTLSCSPISGHRSVSWYQQTPGQGLQFLFEYFSETQRNKGNFPGRFSGRQFSNSRSEMNVSTLELGDSALYLCASSLPSGTEEAFFGQGTRLTVV.

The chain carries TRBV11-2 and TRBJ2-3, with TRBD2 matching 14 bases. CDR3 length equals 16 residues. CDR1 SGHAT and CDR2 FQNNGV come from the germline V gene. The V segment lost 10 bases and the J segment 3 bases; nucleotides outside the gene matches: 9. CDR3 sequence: CATGLAGGRGTDTQYF. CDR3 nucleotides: TGTGCCACTGGACTAGCGGGAGGACGGGGAACAGATACGCAGTATTTT. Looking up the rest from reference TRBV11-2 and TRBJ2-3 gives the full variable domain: EAGVAQSPRYKIIEKRQSVAFWCNPISGHATLYWYQQILGQGPKLLIQFQNNGVVDDSQLPKDRFSAERLKGVDSTLKIQPAKLEDSAVYLCATGLAGGRGTDTQYFGPGTRLTVL.

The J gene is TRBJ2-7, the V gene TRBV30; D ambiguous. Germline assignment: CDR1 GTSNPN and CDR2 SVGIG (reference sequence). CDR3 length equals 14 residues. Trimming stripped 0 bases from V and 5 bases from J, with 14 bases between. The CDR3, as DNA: TGTGCCTGGAGTGTAGAGCGCCTGCCAAACGAGCAGTACTTC. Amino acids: CAWSVERLPNEQYF.

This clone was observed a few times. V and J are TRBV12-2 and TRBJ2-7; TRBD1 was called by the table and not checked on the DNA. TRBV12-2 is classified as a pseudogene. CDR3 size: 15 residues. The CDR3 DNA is TGTGCAAGTCGCTTAGCGGGGGACAGATCCTACGAGCAGTACTTC. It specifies CASRLAGDRSYEQYF.

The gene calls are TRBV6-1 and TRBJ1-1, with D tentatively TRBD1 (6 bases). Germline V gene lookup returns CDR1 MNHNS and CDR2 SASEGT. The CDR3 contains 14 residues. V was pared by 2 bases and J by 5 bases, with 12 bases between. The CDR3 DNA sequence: TGTGCCAGCAGTGAAACTTCAGGGGTTACTGAAGCTTTCTTT. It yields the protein CASSETSGVTEAFF.

Here the CDR3 reads CASSPGPGTEAFF. CDR3 DNA sequence: TGTGCCAGCAGCCCCGGTCCCGGCACTGAAGCTTTCTTT. The chain joins TRBV7-2 to TRBJ1-1, with D unresolved. Germline CDR1 reads SGHTA; CDR2 reads FQGNSA. This CDR3 has 13 residues. The germline V and J ends were trimmed by 5 bases and 4 bases, with 11 bases remaining between them.

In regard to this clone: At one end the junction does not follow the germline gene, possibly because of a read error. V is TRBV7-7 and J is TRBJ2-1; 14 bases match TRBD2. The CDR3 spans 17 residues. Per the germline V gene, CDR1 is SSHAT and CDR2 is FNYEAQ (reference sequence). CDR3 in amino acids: CASSSKTSGRARNEQFF. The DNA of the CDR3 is TGTGCTAGCAGTTCGAAGACTAGCGGGAGGGCCAGGAATGAGCAGTTCTTC.

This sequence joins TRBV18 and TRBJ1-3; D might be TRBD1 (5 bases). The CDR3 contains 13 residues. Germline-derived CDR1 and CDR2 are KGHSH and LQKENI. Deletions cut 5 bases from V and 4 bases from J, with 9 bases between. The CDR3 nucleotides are TGTGCCAGCTCAAAGCGGGACGGAAACACCATATATTTT. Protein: CASSKRDGNTIYF.

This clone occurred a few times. CDR3 DNA sequence: TGCGCCAGCAGCCAAGATCTAGCGGGAACCCAAGAGACCCAGTACTTC. Protein sequence: CASSQDLAGTQETQYF. The genes are TRBV4-1 and TRBJ2-5; 9 bases map to TRBD2. With 0 bases clipped from V and 1 base from J, the junction kept 3 bases outside the gene matches. Germline V gene lookup returns CDR1 MGHRA and CDR2 YSYEKL. This CDR3 is 16 amino acids long.

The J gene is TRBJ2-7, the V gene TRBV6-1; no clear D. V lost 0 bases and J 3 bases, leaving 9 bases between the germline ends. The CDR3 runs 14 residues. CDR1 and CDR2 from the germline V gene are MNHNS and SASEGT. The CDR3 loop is CASSEASTIYEQYF. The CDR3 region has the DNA TGTGCCAGCAGTGAAGCCTCTACTATCTACGAGCAGTACTTC.